The 11 T cell receptor beta chains below were found in one sample sequenced in a study of identical twins. TCRdb used MiXCR to reprocess the 5' RACE reads, holding one entry per CDR3 protein. The sample has a few hundred thousand distinct CDR3 sequences; approximately 10% are singletons. Input material: naive T cells sorted from blood. All receptors come from a woman aged 45 to 65 in good health.

This clonotype was counted a few times. The chain carries TRBV27 and TRBJ2-7, with 7 bases aligning to TRBD2. V was pared by 5 bases and J by 3 bases, with 10 bases of the junction left unmatched. The CDR3 length is 15 residues. Germline CDR1 and CDR2: MNHEY and SMNVEV (reference sequence). CDR3 DNA sequence: TGTGCCAGCAGTCTCCTTTCGGGGGGAGACTACGAGCAGTACTTC. Protein: CASSLLSGGDYEQYF.

The chain is built from TRBV25-1 and TRBJ2-7, with D possibly being TRBD2 (5 bases). V shed 3 bases and J shed 2 bases, with 11 bases lying between them. Per germline, CDR1 MGHDK and CDR2 SYGVNS. The CDR3 runs to 14 residues. CDR3 in DNA: TGTGCCAGCAGTGAGGCAGCGGATACCTACGAGCAGTACTTC. Translated, it gives CASSEAADTYEQYF.

V is TRBV20-1 and J is TRBJ2-5; D might be TRBD1 (6 bases). This CDR3 is 11 amino acids long. V lost 5 bases to trimming and J lost 5 bases, with 9 bases between them. CDR1 and CDR2 from the germline V gene are DFQATT and SNEGSKA (reference sequence). DNA for the CDR3: TGCAGTGCTTCCCAGGGGGAGACCCAGTACTTC. Translating gives CSASQGETQYF.

This clonotype has ten or more counts. The chain recombines TRBV13 with TRBJ1-5, with a tentative D call TRBD1 (5 bases). Per the germline V gene, CDR1 is PRHDT and CDR2 is FYEKMQ (reference sequence). Trimming removed 5 bases at V and 5 bases at J, with 10 bases between. The CDR3 has 13 residues. In DNA form, the CDR3 reads TGTGCCAGCAGCCTCCGGGGGGATCAGCCCCAGCATTTT. Its protein is CASSLRGDQPQHF.

The chain has TRBV10-2 and TRBJ1-1; D gene uncertain. V lost 5 bases, J lost 6 bases, and 10 bases lay in between. In germline, CDR1 is WSHSY, CDR2 SAAADI. The CDR3 spans 12 residues. CDR3 nucleotide sequence: TGCGCCAGCAGTTCACGATGGGCTGAAGCTTTCTTT. Translation: CASSSRWAEAFF.

A few counts support this clonotype. The rearrangement links TRBV9 to TRBJ2-1; 9 bases align to TRBD2. There are 16 residues in the CDR3. V lost 0 bases to trimming and J lost 5 bases; unmatched junction nucleotides: 6. Germline V gives CDR1 SGDLS, CDR2 YYNGEE. CDR3 in DNA: TGTGCCAGCAGCGTAGGGGGTAGCGGGAGCCACAATGAGCAGTTCTTC. Its protein product is CASSVGGSGSHNEQFF.

The rearrangement joins TRBV19 to TRBJ2-7; D tentatively reads TRBD1 or TRBD2 (6 bases each). Trimming left V 3 bases short and J 1 base short, with 10 bases between. In germline, CDR1 is LNHDA, CDR2 SQIVND (reference sequence). The CDR3 sequence is 14 residues long. CDR3 in amino acids: CASSMGGGSYEQYF. The CDR3 DNA reads TGTGCCAGTAGTATGGGGGGCGGATCCTACGAGCAGTACTTC.

A note on this clonotype: Since no conserved phenylalanine or tryptophan closes the CDR3, a read error is the likely cause. The CDR3 DNA reads as TGTGCCAGCAGCTCCAAGTACGAGCAGTACTTA. Its protein product is CASSSKYEQYL. The rearrangement links TRBV5-6 to TRBJ2-7; D unclear. Trimming removed 3 bases at V and 4 bases at J, with 5 bases between. CDR1 SGHDT and CDR2 YYEEEE come from the germline V gene. The CDR3 runs 11 residues.

This clonotype has at least ten counts. This chain joins TRBV7-9 and TRBJ2-1; possibly TRBD1 or TRBD2 for D (5 bases each). Trimming pared 10 bases from V and 10 bases from J, leaving 14 bases between. The CDR3 is made up of 11 amino acids. In germline, CDR1 is SEHNR, CDR2 FQNEAQ (reference sequence). The CDR3 is CATQGSGEQFF. The CDR3 DNA reads TGTGCCACTCAGGGTTCGGGGGAGCAGTTCTTC. The full variable domain, completed using reference TRBV7-9 and TRBJ2-1, is DTGVSQNPRHKITKRGQNVTFRCDPISEHNRLYWYRQTLGQGPEFLTYFQNEAQLEKSRLLSDRFSAERPKGSFSTLEIQRTEQGDSAMYLCATQGSGEQFFGPGTRLTVL.

In its sample, this clonotype was seen many times. The chain has TRBV12-3 or TRBV12-4 and TRBJ2-5; D gene uncertain. Trimming removed 6 bases from V and 3 bases from J, with 5 bases in between. The CDR3 spans 11 residues. CDR3 loop: CASRSKETQYF. In nucleotides, the CDR3 is TGTGCCAGCAGGTCGAAAGAGACCCAGTACTTC.

The table lists this clonotype with many counts. V gene TRBV29-1 combines with J gene TRBJ2-5; TRBD1 matches 11 bases. Germline V gene data show CDR1 as SQVTM and CDR2 as ANQGSEA. This CDR3 is 15 amino acids long. The ends lost 2 bases at V and 5 bases at J; junction bases unmatched: 7. The CDR3 loop reads CSVEKGQGVFETQYF. Written as DNA, the CDR3 is TGCAGCGTTGAAAAGGGACAGGGGGTCTTCGAGACCCAGTACTTC.